This T cell receptor beta chain was sequenced during a study of blood T cells in healthy people across ages. Germline CDR1 reads SGHRS; CDR2 reads YFSETQ. The CDR3 is 17 residues long. V was shortened by 1 base and J by 2 bases, with 17 bases between the two germline ends. Study-wide results and limits: With age, beta diversity per million T cells declined roughly linearly, significantly by 35 to 40.

Next came a second PCR, run for about 6 to 11 cycles, which used a sample-barcoded 5' primer along with a J-beta primer mix. MiXCR, applied by TCRdb to the 5' RACE reads, yields one record per CDR3 protein. Of roughly 410,000 distinct CDR3 sequences listed, roughly half are singletons. Sample donors were healthy Caucasian individuals that came from Russia, aged roughly 6 to 100. Comment on this clonotype: Its antigen is as yet unknown.

The sequence was collected from a man in his sixties in good health. V usage is TRBV5-1 and J usage is TRBJ2-3; maybe TRBD2 (5 bases). Sequencing used blood. CDR3 in amino acids: CASSLFLDGKYTDTQYF. The CDR3, as DNA: TGCGCCAGCAGCTTGTTTTTGGACGGGAAATACACAGATACGCAGTATTTT. Complete variable domain (other parts from reference TRBV5-1 and TRBJ2-3): KAGVTQTPRYLIKTRGQQVTLSCSPISGHRSVSWYQQTPGQGLQFLFEYFSETQRNKGNFPGRFSGRQFSNSRSEMNVSTLELGDSALYLCASSLFLDGKYTDTQYFGPGTRLTVL.